These T cell receptor beta chains were read from a single sample in a study of human T cells and chemical hapten exposure. TCRdb used MiXCR to reprocess the RACE reads, holding one entry per CDR3 protein. The sample contains some 300,000 distinct CDR3 sequences, 5.5% of which appear only once. The source material was whole blood, sampled in connection with sensitization to the hapten diphenylcyclopropenone (DPC). The receptors were gathered from a young woman with alopecia areata. Some clones in this sample may be carry-over from other donors' samples. The CDR3 runs from the conserved cysteine through the conserved F or W. The order of the fields is V gene, D gene, J gene, clone size, CDR3 protein, CDR3 DNA. A D gene is named only where the DNA matches it firmly. Clone size is stated in some rows and not others, as once, few, many or a class when expanded.

>TRBV7-2|NA|TRBJ1-5|many
CASSLGLSNQPQHF
TGTGCCAGCAGTTTGGGGTTAAGCAATCAGCCCCAGCATTTT
>TRBV7-2|TRBD1|TRBJ1-5|many
CASSAATGGQPQHF
TGTGCCAGCAGCGCGGCGACAGGGGGTCAGCCCCAGCATTTT
>TRBV4-2|NA|TRBJ2-3|few
CASSQEGGHTQYF
TGTGCCAGCAGCCAAGAGGGGGGCCATACGCAGTATTTT
>TRBV5-1|NA|TRBJ2-7|few
CASSLEATHYEQYF
TGCGCCAGCAGCTTAGAAGCGACTCACTACGAGCAGTACTTC
>TRBV6-1|NA|TRBJ1-6|NA
CASIKDTTHF
TGTGCCAGCATCAAGGACACAACCCACTTT
>TRBV27|TRBD2|TRBJ2-3|few
CASSSGRGARTYTDTQYF
TGTGCCAGCAGTTCAGGGCGGGGGGCCCGAACCTACACAGATACGCAGTATTTT
>TRBV2|TRBD1|TRBJ2-3|NA
CASSERGRGPTDTQYF
TGTGCCAGCAGTGAAAGAGGCAGGGGGCCGACAGATACGCAGTATTTT
>TRBV6-5|NA|TRBJ1-3|NA
CASSYLRGGNTIYF
TGTGCCAGCAGTTACTTGAGAGGGGGAAACACCATATATTTT
>TRBV20-1|TRBD1|TRBJ1-1|NA
CSSSEGATEAFF
TGCAGTTCCAGTGAGGGGGCCACTGAAGCTTTCTTT
>TRBV12-3/TRBV12-4|NA|TRBJ2-3|many
CASSPATRSTQYF
TGTGCCAGCAGTCCGGCAACTAGATCTACGCAGTATTTT
>TRBV7-3|NA|TRBJ2-1|NA
CASSLSLNEQFF
TGTGCCAGCAGCTTATCATTGAATGAGCAGTTCTTC
>TRBV3-1|NA|TRBJ2-3|NA
CARSQLGGDTQYF
TGTGCCAGAAGCCAACTAGGGGGAGATACGCAGTATTTT
>TRBV12-3/TRBV12-4|NA|TRBJ2-7|few
CASSLGGAGYEQYF
TGTGCCAGCAGTTTGGGGGGGGCCGGCTACGAGCAGTACTTC
>TRBV3-1|NA|TRBJ2-3|many
CASSQDFQGPKDTQYF
TGTGCCAGCAGCCAAGATTTTCAGGGCCCGAAAGATACGCAGTATTTT
>TRBV7-2|NA|TRBJ1-2|many
CASSFSPGAYGYTF
TGTGCCAGCAGCTTCTCCCCAGGAGCCTATGGCTACACCTTC
>TRBV6-2/TRBV6-3|NA|TRBJ2-1|NA
CASSYSRGWASTGREDNEQFF
TGTGCCAGCAGTTACTCGAGAGGGTGGGCATCAACAGGGAGAGAGGACAATGAGCAGTTCTTC
>TRBV7-9|NA|TRBJ2-3|few
CASSLASPDTQYF
TGTGCCAGCAGCTTAGCCAGCCCGGATACGCAGTATTTT
>TRBV5-1|TRBD1|TRBJ2-3|NA
CASSSGTGGGTDTQYF
TGCGCCAGCAGCTCTGGGACAGGGGGCGGGACAGATACGCAGTATTTT
>TRBV7-9|NA|TRBJ1-2|few
CASSINTDYGYTF
TGTGCCAGCAGCATTAATACAGACTATGGCTACACCTTC
>TRBV5-1|TRBD2|TRBJ2-3|many
CASSAGGAGTRTDTQYF
TGCGCCAGCAGCGCGGGAGGAGCGGGGACTCGCACAGATACGCAGTATTTT
>TRBV15|TRBD1|TRBJ1-4|many
CATSRAGQGNEKLFF
TGTGCCACCAGCAGAGCCGGACAGGGTAATGAAAAACTGTTTTTT
>TRBV9|TRBD1|TRBJ1-1|NA
CASSVGQGINTEAFF
TGTGCCAGCAGCGTAGGACAGGGGATAAACACTGAAGCTTTCTTT
>TRBV20-1|NA|TRBJ2-1|few
CSARVLDNEQFF
TGCAGTGCTAGAGTTCTGGACAATGAGCAGTTCTTC
>TRBV9|TRBD1|TRBJ1-1|many
CASQGADTEAFF
TGTGCCAGCCAGGGGGCGGACACTGAAGCTTTCTTT
>TRBV12-3/TRBV12-4|NA|TRBJ1-5|few
CASSLTSSQPQHF
TGTGCCAGCAGTTTAACGTCCTCTCAGCCCCAGCATTTT
>TRBV20-1|NA|TRBJ2-7|few
CSANQGKTPYEQYF
TGCAGTGCAAACCAGGGTAAGACACCCTACGAGCAGTACTTC
>TRBV3-1|TRBD1|TRBJ1-1|many
CASSRDRGAREAFF
TGTGCCAGCAGCCGAGACAGGGGCGCCCGTGAAGCTTTCTTT
>TRBV20-1|NA|TRBJ2-2|many
CSALEVGAGELFF
TGCAGTGCGCTCGAGGTGGGCGCCGGGGAGCTGTTTTTT
>TRBV5-1|NA|TRBJ2-5|few
CASSLADPGQETQYF
TGCGCCAGCAGCTTGGCGGATCCAGGCCAAGAGACCCAGTACTTC
>TRBV5-6|NA|TRBJ1-6|many
CASSLDFPYNSPLHF
TGTGCCAGCAGCTTGGATTTCCCCTATAATTCACCCCTCCACTTT
>TRBV5-1|NA|TRBJ2-3|few
CASSSPAGSDTQYF
TGCGCCAGCAGCTCCCCGGCGGGGTCAGATACGCAGTATTTT
>TRBV29-1|NA|TRBJ1-3|many
CSGLYSGNTIYF
TGCAGTGGGCTATACTCTGGAAACACCATATATTTT
>TRBV6-5|NA|TRBJ2-2|NA
CASSEPGRITGELFF
TGTGCCAGCAGTGAACCGGGGAGGATCACCGGGGAGCTGTTTTTT
>TRBV6-5|TRBD1|TRBJ2-3|NA
CASSYSIRQGSTDTQYF
TGTGCCAGCAGTTACTCGATAAGACAGGGTAGCACAGATACGCAGTATTTT
>TRBV6-5|NA|TRBJ2-3|NA
CASSPRTDGPDTQYF
TGTGCCAGCAGCCCCCGGACAGATGGGCCAGATACGCAGTATTTT
>TRBV7-2|NA|TRBJ2-2|many
CASSLLQGGTGELFF
TGTGCCAGCAGCTTACTTCAGGGGGGCACCGGGGAGCTGTTTTTT
>TRBV12-3/TRBV12-4|TRBD2|TRBJ2-1|many
CASSFTSGGAGEQFF
TGTGCCAGCAGTTTTACTAGCGGGGGGGCCGGTGAGCAGTTCTTC
>TRBV28|NA|TRBJ1-2|many
CASRQTGNPRGYGYTF
TGTGCCAGCAGGCAAACAGGGAACCCAAGGGGTTATGGCTACACCTTC
>TRBV6-1|NA|TRBJ1-5|NA
CASSMHRSPQHF
TGTGCCAGCAGTATGCACAGGTCGCCCCAGCATTTT
>TRBV20-1|NA|TRBJ2-2|NA
CSAFDSQTTGELFF
TGCAGTGCTTTCGATTCCCAGACGACCGGGGAGCTGTTTTTT
>TRBV5-1|NA|TRBJ1-2|many
CASRGDANYGYTF
TGCGCCAGCAGGGGGGACGCAAACTATGGCTACACCTTC
>TRBV7-9|NA|TRBJ2-3|few
CASVLAGTDTQYF
TGTGCCAGCGTCCTGGCGGGCACAGATACGCAGTATTTT
>TRBV11-2|NA|TRBJ1-2|NA
CASSAQQGNYGYTF
TGTGCCAGCAGCGCCCAACAGGGAAACTATGGCTACACCTTC
>TRBV3-1|TRBD1|TRBJ1-5|NA
CASSQDAGTGVRSAQHF
TGTGCCAGCAGCCAAGACGCTGGGACAGGGGTCCGGTCGGCCCAGCATTTT
>TRBV9|NA|TRBJ1-1|few
CASSVGIWSTEAFF
TGTGCCAGCAGCGTAGGGATCTGGAGCACTGAAGCTTTCTTT
>TRBV5-5|TRBD1|TRBJ1-3|NA
CASSRDRVVAGNAIYF
TGTGCCAGCAGCCGGGACAGGGTTGTAGCTGGAAACGCCATATATTTT
>TRBV6-2/TRBV6-3|TRBD1|TRBJ1-1|NA
CASSYPQGVDTEAFF
TGTGCCAGCAGTTACCCCCAGGGGGTTGACACTGAAGCTTTCTTT
>TRBV20-1|NA|TRBJ2-1|NA
CSARSRANNEQFF
TGCAGTGCTAGAAGTAGAGCTAACAATGAGCAGTTCTTC
>TRBV2|TRBD2|TRBJ2-4|NA
CASSEWRGGRENIQYF
TGTGCCAGCAGTGAATGGCGGGGGGGTCGGGAAAACATTCAGTACTTC
>TRBV12-3/TRBV12-4|TRBD1|TRBJ2-7|few
CASSYGDGQASLSYEQYF
TGTGCCAGCAGTTACGGGGACGGACAGGCTTCCTTATCCTACGAGCAGTACTTC
>TRBV6-2/TRBV6-3|TRBD1|TRBJ1-2|few
CASSSLTGGGNYGYTF
TGTGCCAGCAGTTCCTTGACAGGGGGAGGCAACTATGGCTACACCTTC